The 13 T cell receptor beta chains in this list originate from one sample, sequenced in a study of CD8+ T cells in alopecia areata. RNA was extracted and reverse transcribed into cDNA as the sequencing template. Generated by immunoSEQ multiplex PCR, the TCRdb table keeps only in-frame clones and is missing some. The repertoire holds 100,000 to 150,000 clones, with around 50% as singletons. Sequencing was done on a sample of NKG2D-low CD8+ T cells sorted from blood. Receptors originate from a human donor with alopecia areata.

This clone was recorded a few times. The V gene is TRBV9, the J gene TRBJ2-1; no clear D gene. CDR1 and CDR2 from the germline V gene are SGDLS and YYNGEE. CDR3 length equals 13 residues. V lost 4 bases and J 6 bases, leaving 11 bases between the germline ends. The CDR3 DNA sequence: TGTGCCAGCAGCCTCCTGACGGGCAATGAGCAGTTCTTC. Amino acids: CASSLLTGNEQFF.

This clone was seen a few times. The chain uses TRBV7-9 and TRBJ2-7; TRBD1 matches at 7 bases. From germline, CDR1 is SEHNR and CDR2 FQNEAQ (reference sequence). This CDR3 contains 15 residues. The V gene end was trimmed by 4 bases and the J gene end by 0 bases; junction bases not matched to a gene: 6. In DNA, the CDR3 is TGTGCCAGCAGCTCGGGACAGAAGAGCTCCTACGAGCAGTACTTC. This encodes CASSSGQKSSYEQYF.

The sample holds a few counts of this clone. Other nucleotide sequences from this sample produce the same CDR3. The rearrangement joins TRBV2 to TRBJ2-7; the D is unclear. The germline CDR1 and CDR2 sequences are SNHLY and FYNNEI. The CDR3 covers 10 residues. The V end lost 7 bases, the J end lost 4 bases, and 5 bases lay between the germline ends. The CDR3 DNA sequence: TGTGCCAGCAAAGGGTACGAGCAGTACTTC. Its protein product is CASKGYEQYF.

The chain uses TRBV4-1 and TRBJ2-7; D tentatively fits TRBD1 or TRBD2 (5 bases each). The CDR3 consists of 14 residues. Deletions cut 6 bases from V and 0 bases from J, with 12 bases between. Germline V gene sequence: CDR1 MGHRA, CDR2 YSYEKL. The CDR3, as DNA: TGCGCCAGCAGACAGGAGGCCCCCTCCTACGAGCAGTACTTC. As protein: CASRQEAPSYEQYF.

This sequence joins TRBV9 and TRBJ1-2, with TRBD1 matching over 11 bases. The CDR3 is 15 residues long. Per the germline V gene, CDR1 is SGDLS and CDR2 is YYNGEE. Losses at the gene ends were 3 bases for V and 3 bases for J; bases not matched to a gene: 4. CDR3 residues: CASSGRTGGYYGYTF. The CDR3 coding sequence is TGTGCCAGCAGCGGACGGACAGGGGGCTACTATGGCTACACCTTC.

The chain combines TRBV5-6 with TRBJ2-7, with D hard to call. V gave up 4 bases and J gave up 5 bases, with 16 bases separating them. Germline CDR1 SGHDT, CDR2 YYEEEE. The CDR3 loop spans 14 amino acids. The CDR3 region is CASSPVRRDHEQYF. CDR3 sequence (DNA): TGTGCCAGCAGCCCGGTGAGGCGCGACCACGAGCAGTACTTC. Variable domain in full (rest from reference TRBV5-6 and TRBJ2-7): DAGVTQSPTHLIKTRGQQVTLRCSPKSGHDTVSWYQQALGQGPQFIFQYYEEEERQRGNFPDRFSGHQFPNYSSELNVNALLLGDSALYLCASSPVRRDHEQYFGPGTRLTVT.

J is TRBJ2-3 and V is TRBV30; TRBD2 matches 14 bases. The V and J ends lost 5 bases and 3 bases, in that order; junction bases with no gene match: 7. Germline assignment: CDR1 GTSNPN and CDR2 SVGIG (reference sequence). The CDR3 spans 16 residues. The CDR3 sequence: CAWDPGLAGDTDTQYF. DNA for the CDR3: TGTGCCTGGGACCCGGGACTAGCGGGGGATACAGATACGCAGTATTTT. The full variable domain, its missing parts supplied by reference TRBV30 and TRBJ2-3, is SQTIHQWPATLVQPVGSPLSLECTVEGTSNPNLYWYRQAAGRGLQLLFYSVGIGQISSEVPQNLSASRPQDRQFILSSKKLLLSDSGFYLCAWDPGLAGDTDTQYFGPGTRLTVL.

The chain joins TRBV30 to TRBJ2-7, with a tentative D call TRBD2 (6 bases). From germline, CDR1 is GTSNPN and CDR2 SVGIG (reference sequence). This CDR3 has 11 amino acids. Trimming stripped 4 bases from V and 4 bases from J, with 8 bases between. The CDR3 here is CAWTGGYEQYF. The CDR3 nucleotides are TGTGCCTGGACAGGAGGGTACGAGCAGTACTTC.

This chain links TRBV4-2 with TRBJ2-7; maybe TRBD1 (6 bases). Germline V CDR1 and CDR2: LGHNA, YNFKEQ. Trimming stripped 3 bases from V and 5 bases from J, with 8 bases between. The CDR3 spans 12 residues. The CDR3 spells CASSQDSDEQYF. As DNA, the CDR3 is TGTGCCAGCAGCCAGGACAGTGACGAGCAGTACTTC.

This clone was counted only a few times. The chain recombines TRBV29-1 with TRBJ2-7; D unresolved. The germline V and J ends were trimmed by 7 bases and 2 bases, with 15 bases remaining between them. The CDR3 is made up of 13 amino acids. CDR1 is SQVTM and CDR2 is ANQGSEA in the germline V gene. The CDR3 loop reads CSAVGQDPYEQYF. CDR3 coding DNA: TGCAGCGCCGTAGGGCAGGACCCCTACGAGCAGTACTTC.

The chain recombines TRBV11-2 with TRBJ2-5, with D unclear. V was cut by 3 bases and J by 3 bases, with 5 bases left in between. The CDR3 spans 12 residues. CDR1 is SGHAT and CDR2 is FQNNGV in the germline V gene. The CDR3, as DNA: TGTGCCAGCAGCTTTATGGAAGAGACCCAGTACTTC. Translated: CASSFMEETQYF.

This CDR3 is CSVAGTGDRGKAFF. The CDR3 nucleotides are TGCAGCGTAGCTGGGACAGGGGATCGTGGTAAAGCTTTCTTT. The gene calls are TRBV29-1 and TRBJ1-1; 10 bases fit TRBD1. Germline V gene sequence: CDR1 SQVTM, CDR2 ANQGSEA. The trim removed 6 bases at V and 9 bases at J, leaving 13 bases unmatched. CDR3 size: 14 residues.

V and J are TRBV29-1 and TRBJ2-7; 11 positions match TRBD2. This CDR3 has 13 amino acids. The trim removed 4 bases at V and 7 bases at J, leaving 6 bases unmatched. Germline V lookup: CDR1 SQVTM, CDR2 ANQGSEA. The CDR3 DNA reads TGCAGCGTTGTAATACTAGCGGGAGAGGAGCAGTACTTC. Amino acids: CSVVILAGEEQYF.